Presented here are 14 T cell receptor beta chains from one specimen sequenced in a study of tumor-infiltrating lymphocytes in primary liver carcinoma. Both RNA and DNA were isolated together from around 20-30 mg of bulk tissue that had not been sorted. From around 0.5 ug total RNA, TCR beta cDNA was generated with a primer in the constant region. Three nested multiplex PCR rounds of slightly modified ARM-PCR generated TCR beta libraries. TRBV1-TRBV30 forward primers paired with a C-beta reverse primer were used in the first two PCR rounds, which ran roughly 9 cycles each. TCRdb ran MiXCR on the multiplex PCR reads and lists one entry per CDR3 protein. Of around 26,000 distinct CDR3 sequences in the sample, around 79% were seen once. Sequencing was done on a sample of liver tumor tissue from sampling region 3. Subset indicated: tumor region T3, left-lateral pole. The receptors derive from a man between 35 and 55 years old with primary liver carcinoma and hepatitis B virus infection.

This chain links TRBV11-2 with TRBJ2-3, with D tentatively TRBD2 (6 bases). The CDR3 loop spans 13 amino acids. V lost 5 bases and J lost 9, with 15 bases in between. CDR1 and CDR2 from the germline V gene are SGHAT and FQNNGV. The CDR3 sequence: CASSPGDFTTQYF. Written as DNA, the CDR3 is TGTGCCAGCAGCCCGGGAGACTTTACAACGCAGTATTTT.

The chain couples TRBV7-8 to TRBJ2-3; 9 bases agree with TRBD1. The junction had 8 bases not matched to a gene; V was cut back by 7 bases and J by 6 bases. The CDR3 is made up of 14 amino acids. Looked up from germline, CDR1 is SGHVS and CDR2 is FQNEAQ. CDR3 in DNA: TGTGCCAGCAACCCAGGACAGGGGAAGGATACGCAGTATTTT. Its translation is CASNPGQGKDTQYF.

Comment on this clonotype: One end of the junction does not line up with germline, which may come from a read error. The rearrangement joins TRBV6-5 to TRBJ1-6; TRBD1 might be the D (5 bases). CDR1 is MNHEY and CDR2 is SVGAGI in the germline V gene. The CDR3 is 13 amino acids. CDR3 in amino acids: CTSSWGTRGALHF. The CDR3 DNA reads TGTACCAGCAGTTGGGGAACAAGGGGAGCCCTCCATTTT.

Turning to this clonotype: A junction end diverges from the germline sequence, so it may reflect a read error. This rearrangement joins TRBV6-5 to TRBJ2-6; 7 bases are shared with TRBD2. Per germline, CDR1 MNHEY and CDR2 SVGAGI. The CDR3 runs 22 residues. CDR3 amino acids: CVSSYSQPALTGGYSGSNVLTF. CDR3 DNA sequence: TGTGTCAGCAGTTACTCTCAACCTGCCTTGACGGGAGGCTACTCTGGGTCCAACGTACTGACTTTC.

As regards this clonotype: The conserved phenylalanine or tryptophan is not found at the CDR3 terminus, so this likely reflects a read error. Because the CDR3's place on the DNA is in doubt, the DNA is left out and the CDR3 is given as listed by TCRdb. The V gene is TRBV6-1, the J gene TRBJ2-1. Germline CDR1 MNHNS, CDR2 SASEGT. The CDR3 spans 14 residues, counting both ends. The CDR3 is CASTGFLNYNERFL.

As regards this clonotype: It is likely a read error, because the conserved phenylalanine at the end of the CDR3 is missing. The limits of the CDR3 on the DNA are not certain, so only TCRdb's listed CDR3 is given. V gene TRBV11-2 combines with J gene TRBJ2-5; TRBD1 is the table's D call, not checked against the DNA. Germline V gene sequence: CDR1 SGHAT, CDR2 FQNNGV. Ends included, the CDR3 has 16 residues. CDR3 sequence: CASSQTPGEGKEIQYL.

To note about this clonotype: No conserved phenylalanine or tryptophan is present at the end of the CDR3, so a read error is the likely explanation. The chain is built from TRBV11-2 and TRBJ2-3; D gene unclear. CDR3 length equals 13 residues. Germline assignment: CDR1 SGHAT and CDR2 FQNNGV. In nucleotides, the CDR3 is TGTACCAGCAGCTACAGAACGGCGGATACACAGTATTTA. Amino acids: CTSSYRTADTQYL.

With respect to this clonotype: A junction boundary mismatches the germline segment, possibly from a read error. The DNA of the CDR3 is TGTGCCAGCAGCCCGGACAGAATCTACAATAAGCAGTTCTTC. Translating gives CASSPDRIYNKQFF. The J gene is TRBJ2-1, the V gene TRBV7-8; tentatively, D is TRBD1 (6 bases). Germline V gene data show CDR1 as SGHVS and CDR2 as FQNEAQ. The CDR3 extends over 14 amino acids.

This clonotype rates as medium-sized. V usage is TRBV4-2 and J usage is TRBJ2-1, with D perhaps TRBD2 (5 bases). The CDR3 extends over 12 amino acids. V dropped 6 bases and J dropped 7 bases, with 10 bases sitting between them. Germline V gene data show CDR1 as LGHNA and CDR2 as YNFKEQ. The CDR3 coding sequence is TGTGCCAGCAGTGTCGGGGTGAATGAGCAGTTCTTC. Residues: CASSVGVNEQFF.

With respect to this clonotype: Relative to the germline gene, one junction end is altered; a read error may explain this. The V gene is TRBV12-3 or TRBV12-4, the J gene TRBJ2-7, with D possibly TRBD2 on 5 matching bases. The CDR3 is 14 residues long. The CDR3 DNA sequence: TGTGCCAGCAGTTTAGTGGTCGAGGGTGGCGAGCAATACTTC. Translating it yields CASSLVVEGGEQYF.

This clonotype was found a few times. At one boundary the junction diverges from the germline segment, which might be a read error. V usage is TRBV25-1 and J usage is TRBJ1-3, with D tentatively TRBD1 (5 bases). The CDR3 totals 16 residues. Germline assignment: CDR1 MGHDK and CDR2 SYGVNS. CDR3 sequence: CASSESAGGDGSTIYF. Written as DNA, the CDR3 is TGTGCCAGCAGTGAATCCGCAGGAGGGGATGGAAGCACCATATATTTT.

The V call is TRBV5-6, the J call TRBJ2-3; 11 nucleotides align to TRBD2. This CDR3 comprises 16 residues. J gave up 12 bases and V 7 bases, and 19 bases lay outside the gene matches. Germline-derived CDR1 and CDR2 are SGHDT and YYEEEE. CDR3 residues: CASRYGYSGRADSQYF. The CDR3 DNA follows: TGTGCCAGCCGATATGGCTATAGCGGGAGGGCAGATTCACAGTATTTT.

The chain has TRBV12-3 or TRBV12-4 and TRBJ1-5; 7 bases map to TRBD1. The CDR3 is made up of 14 amino acids. The J segment lost 12 bases and the V segment lost 5 bases, leaving 13 bases of the junction unmatched. CDR3 loop: CASSNTGEVLRQHF. For the CDR3, the DNA is TGTGCCAGCAGTAATACAGGGGAGGTACTGCGCCAGCATTTT.

A remark on this clonotype: At one end, the junction sequence differs from germline, possibly due to a read error. The J gene is TRBJ2-1, the V gene TRBV7-9; TRBD1 agrees at 7 bases. Germline V CDR1 and CDR2: SEHNR, FQNEAQ (reference sequence). This CDR3 is built from 14 residues. CDR3 in DNA: TGTGCCAGCAGAGCGAGACAGGGCCACAATGATCAGTTCTTC. Protein: CASRARQGHNDQFF.